This T cell receptor beta chain was captured in a study of OX40 agonist ivuxolimab in advanced cancers. Study-level background: Ivuxolimab, which is an agonistic anti-OX40 (CD134) antibody, was administered to the patients. Every 2 weeks, patients got intravenous ivuxolimab at one of six dose levels (0.01-10 mg/kg). The dose-escalation group included hepatocellular carcinoma, melanoma, renal cell carcinoma and head and neck cancer.

Generated by immunoSEQ multiplex PCR, the TCRdb table keeps only in-frame clones and is missing some. The sample consists of over 40,000 clones, around 87% of them appearing once. This clone was found once. The ends were cut back, 5 bases at V and 1 base at J, with 7 bases in the middle. The CDR3 runs 13 residues. Germline-derived CDR1 and CDR2 are MDHEN and SYDVKM. The specimen comprised CD4+ or CD8+ T cells sorted from blood, sampled in a trial of the OX40 agonist ivuxolimab. This TCR came from an adult with an advanced solid tumor such as melanoma, head and neck, liver or kidney cancer. The J gene is TRBJ2-3, the V gene TRBV28; no definite D call. Here the CDR3 DNA reads TGTGCCAGCAGTCTTCGGGGCACAGATACGCAGTATTTT. Protein product: CASSLRGTDTQYF.